This T cell receptor beta chain appears in the sequencing data of a study of blood T cell repertoires in COVID-19. TCRdb's table, derived via immunoSEQ multiplex PCR, lists solely in-frame clones and lacks some. The profile shows under 250,000 clones, 83% of them singletons. CDR1 and CDR2 from the germline V gene are SEHNR and FQNEAQ (reference sequence). The CDR3 consists of 12 residues. Trimming took 1 base from V and 15 from J, leaving 13 bases between them. Sequences were obtained from peripheral blood. The clonotype was recovered from a woman in her seventies with active or convalescent COVID-19. The V and J genes are TRBV7-9 and TRBJ2-1; D is unclear. Here the CDR3 reads CASSLVSSGWFF. CDR3 nucleotides: TGTGCCAGCAGCTTAGTTAGCTCTGGGTGGTTCTTC. The full variable domain, completed using reference TRBV7-9 and TRBJ2-1, is DTGVSQNPRHKITKRGQNVTFRCDPISEHNRLYWYRQTLGQGPEFLTYFQNEAQLEKSRLLSDRFSAERPKGSFSTLEIQRTEQGDSAMYLCASSLVSSGWFFGPGTRLTVL.